A single sample is the source of the 18 T cell receptor beta chains below, sequenced in a study of shared clonotypes between healthy human individuals. Measured with immunoSEQ multiplex PCR; TCRdb has only the in-frame clones, and not every one. The sample has some 550,000 clones, 97% seen once; the top ten hold 0.045% to 0.06%. The specimen was naive CD4+ T cells sorted from blood. Subset specified: CD45RA+ positively selected. The receptors shown here come from a woman aged 25 to 39 in good health.

The V gene is TRBV11-1, the J gene TRBJ2-5; possibly TRBD2 for D (5 bases). V shed 8 bases and J shed 5 bases, with 9 bases lying between them. Germline lookup yields CDR1 SGHAT and CDR2 FQDESV (reference sequence). The CDR3 extends over 11 amino acids. This CDR3 is CASGRGETQYF. The CDR3 DNA follows: TGTGCCAGCGGGAGAGGGGAGACCCAGTACTTC. Full variable domain (outside the CDR3, taken from reference TRBV11-1 and TRBJ2-5): EAEVAQSPRYKITEKSQAVAFWCDPISGHATLYWYRQILGQGPELLVQFQDESVVDDSQLPKDRFSAERLKGVDSTLKIQPAELGDSAMYLCASGRGETQYFGPGTRLLVL.

The rearrangement links TRBV28 to TRBJ1-2, with unresolved D. Trimming shortened V by 7 bases and J by 3 bases, and 15 bases separated the two germline ends. Germline assignment: CDR1 MDHEN and CDR2 SYDVKM. The length of the CDR3 is 14 residues. The CDR3 DNA reads as TGTGCCAGCATCAGCCCCAGCTCGTACTATGGCTACACCTTC. Amino acids: CASISPSSYYGYTF.

Regarding this clone: The sample carries other DNA sequences with the same CDR3. The V and J genes are TRBV30 and TRBJ2-3; D unresolved. Germline CDR1 reads GTSNPN; CDR2 reads SVGIG (reference sequence). The CDR3 has 12 residues. V dropped 2 bases and J dropped 0 bases, with 3 bases sitting between them. This chain's CDR3 is CAWSPSTDTQYF. The CDR3 nucleotides read TGTGCCTGGAGTCCTAGCACAGATACGCAGTATTTT. The full variable domain, completed using reference TRBV30 and TRBJ2-3, is SQTIHQWPATLVQPVGSPLSLECTVEGTSNPNLYWYRQAAGRGLQLLFYSVGIGQISSEVPQNLSASRPQDRQFILSSKKLLLSDSGFYLCAWSPSTDTQYFGPGTRLTVL.

This sequence joins TRBV7-2 and TRBJ1-5, with D perhaps TRBD1 (6 bases). CDR1 is SGHTA, CDR2 FQGNSA, per germline. Trimming cost V 7 bases and J 2 bases, with 9 bases left between them. This CDR3 region has 13 residues. The CDR3 here is CASNRVGNQPQHF. The CDR3 coding sequence is TGTGCCAGCAACAGGGTTGGCAATCAGCCCCAGCATTTT. The full variable domain, rest sourced from reference TRBV7-2 and TRBJ1-5, is GAGVSQSPSNKVTEKGKDVELRCDPISGHTALYWYRQSLGQGLEFLIYFQGNSAPDKSGLPSDRFSAERTGGSVSTLTIQRTQQEDSAVYLCASNRVGNQPQHFGDGTRLSIL.

For the CDR3, the DNA is TGTGCCAGCAGCTCCCAGAGGATCGCTTTGGGCTCCTACGAGCAGTACTTC. Translation: CASSSQRIALGSYEQYF. This chain joins TRBV13 and TRBJ2-5; no firm D call. The J call is uncertain, as TRBJ2-7 better fits the DNA end. The CDR3 is 17 residues long. Germline V gene sequence: CDR1 PRHDT, CDR2 FYEKMQ (reference sequence).

V gene TRBV27 combines with J gene TRBJ2-2; D not resolved. CDR3 length equals 12 residues. The germline CDR1 and CDR2 sequences are MNHEY and SMNVEV (reference sequence). V was pared by 5 bases and J by 6 bases, with 7 bases between. The DNA of the CDR3 is TGTGCCAGCAGTAGGTCACCCGGGGAGCTGTTTTTT. Translation gives CASSRSPGELFF.

This chain uses TRBV18 with TRBJ1-1; 8 nucleotides match TRBD1. CDR3 length: 16 amino acids. CDR1 and CDR2 from the germline V gene are KGHSH and LQKENI. The J segment lost 6 bases and the V segment lost 3 bases, leaving 12 bases of the junction unmatched. This chain's CDR3 is CASSPDRTGSRAEAFF. CDR3 nucleotides: TGTGCCAGCTCACCCGACCGGACAGGGTCGCGGGCTGAAGCTTTCTTT.

This sequence joins TRBV4-2 and TRBJ1-5, with a possible D match to TRBD1 (6 bases). The germline V gene encodes CDR1 LGHNA and CDR2 YNFKEQ. CDR3 length: 15 amino acids. Trimming removed 1 base from V and 4 bases from J, with 11 bases in between. The CDR3 nucleotides are TGTGCCAGCAGCCAAGGGACAGCGCAAAATCAGCCCCAGCATTTT. The encoded protein is CASSQGTAQNQPQHF.

The chain uses TRBV10-2 and TRBJ2-1; the D gene is possibly TRBD1 (6 bases). Trimming removed 7 bases at V and 3 bases at J, with 13 bases between. The CDR3 runs to 14 residues. Germline loops: CDR1 WSHSY, CDR2 SAAADI. Here the CDR3 reads CASKVDRSYNEQFF. Written as DNA, the CDR3 is TGCGCCAGCAAAGTGGACAGAAGCTACAATGAGCAGTTCTTC.

The J gene is TRBJ1-5, the V gene TRBV19; 8 bases map to TRBD1. The CDR3 has 17 residues. The germline V gene encodes CDR1 LNHDA and CDR2 SQIVND (reference sequence). Germline trimming cut 5 bases from V and 0 bases from J; bases unmatched to any gene: 9. CDR3 residues: CASSVRTGKISNQPQHF. The CDR3 DNA follows: TGTGCCAGTAGTGTCCGGACAGGGAAGATTAGCAATCAGCCCCAGCATTTT.

The chain has TRBV5-1 and TRBJ2-7; D not certain. CDR3 size: 18 residues. CDR1 and CDR2 from the germline V gene are SGHRS and YFSETQ. V lost 0 bases and J lost 0, with 19 bases in between. The chain's CDR3 is CASSLAGYNRESSYEQYF. The CDR3 DNA reads TGCGCCAGCAGCTTGGCTGGTTACAACCGTGAGAGCTCCTACGAGCAGTACTTC.

The J gene is TRBJ1-1, the V gene TRBV28; D remains ambiguous. Trimming pared 5 bases from V and 0 bases from J, leaving 10 bases between. The CDR3 has 14 amino acids. Germline V lookup: CDR1 MDHEN, CDR2 SYDVKM. Here the CDR3 reads CASSGLGMNTEAFF. For the CDR3, the DNA is TGTGCCAGCAGTGGCCTAGGGATGAACACTGAAGCTTTCTTT. Full variable domain (remainder filled in from reference TRBV28 and TRBJ1-1): DVKVTQSSRYLVKRTGEKVFLECVQDMDHENMFWYRQDPGLGLRLIYFSYDVKMKEKGDIPEGYSVSREKKERFSLILESASTNQTSMYLCASSGLGMNTEAFFGQGTRLTVV.

This clone was recorded a few times. The rearrangement uses TRBV30 and TRBJ2-2; 7 bases fit TRBD2. V trimming: 6 bases; J trimming: 4 bases; junction bases outside the gene matches: 8. CDR1 is GTSNPN, CDR2 SVGIG, per germline (reference sequence). The CDR3 runs to 14 residues. CDR3 sequence (DNA): TGTGCCTGTCAGCGGGAAATTTTCACCGGGGAGCTGTTTTTT. This gives the protein CACQREIFTGELFF. The complete variable domain, with remaining parts taken from reference TRBV30 and TRBJ2-2, reads SQTIHQWPATLVQPVGSPLSLECTVEGTSNPNLYWYRQAAGRGLQLLFYSVGIGQISSEVPQNLSASRPQDRQFILSSKKLLLSDSGFYLCACQREIFTGELFFGEGSRLTVL.

The chain is built from TRBV7-2 and TRBJ1-4, with a weak D call TRBD1 (5 bases). Looked up from germline, CDR1 is SGHTA and CDR2 is FQGNSA. Trimming stripped 5 bases from V and 7 bases from J, with 17 bases between. The CDR3 is 15 amino acids. CDR3 in DNA: TGTGCCAGCAGCAAAGACGGGACGAGGGGTGAAAAACTGTTTTTT. This gives the protein CASSKDGTRGEKLFF.

The rearrangement links TRBV11-3 to TRBJ2-7; 7 bases map to TRBD2. Germline lookup yields CDR1 SGHNT and CDR2 YENEEA. V shed 3 bases, J shed 0 bases, and the junction held 5 bases outside the gene matches. The CDR3 length is 15 residues. This CDR3 is CASSFSGESSYEQYF. DNA for the CDR3: TGTGCCAGCAGCTTCAGCGGGGAAAGCTCCTACGAGCAGTACTTC.

This chain's CDR3 is CASSPFVITDTQYF. The DNA of the CDR3 is TGCGCCAGCAGCCCTTTCGTGATCACAGATACGCAGTATTTT. This chain links TRBV4-1 with TRBJ2-3; D not resolved. The CDR3 runs to 14 residues. Trimming shortened V by 4 bases and J by 2 bases, and 10 bases separated the two germline ends. Germline CDR1 reads MGHRA; CDR2 reads YSYEKL.

V and J are TRBV6-1 and TRBJ1-1, with no clear D. This CDR3 contains 12 residues. Trimming cost V 1 base and J 8 bases, with 8 bases left between them. The germline V gene has CDR1 MNHNS and CDR2 SASEGT. The DNA of the CDR3 is TGTGCCAGCAGTGAAGGGGCGTTAGAAGCTTTCTTT. This sequence encodes CASSEGALEAFF.

The chain joins TRBV28 to TRBJ2-6; no clear D gene. Germline V gene lookup returns CDR1 MDHEN and CDR2 SYDVKM. Trimming left V 3 bases short and J 0 bases short, with 9 bases between. The CDR3 has 16 amino acids. CDR3 in DNA: TGTGCCAGCAGTTTTTTGGCTAACTCTGGGGCCAACGTCCTGACTTTC. Translation gives CASSFLANSGANVLTF.